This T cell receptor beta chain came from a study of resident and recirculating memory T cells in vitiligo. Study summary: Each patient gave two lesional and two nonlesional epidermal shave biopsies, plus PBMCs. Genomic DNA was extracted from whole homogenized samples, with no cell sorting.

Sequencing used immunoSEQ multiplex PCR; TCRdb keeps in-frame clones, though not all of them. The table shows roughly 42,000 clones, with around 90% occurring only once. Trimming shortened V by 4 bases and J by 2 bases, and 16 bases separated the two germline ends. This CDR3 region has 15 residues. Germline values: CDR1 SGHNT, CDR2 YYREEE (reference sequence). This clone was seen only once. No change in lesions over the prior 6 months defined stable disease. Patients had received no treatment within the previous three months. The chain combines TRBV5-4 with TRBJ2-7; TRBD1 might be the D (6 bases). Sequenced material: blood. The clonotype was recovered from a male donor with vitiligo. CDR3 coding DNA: TGTGCCAGCAGCCCTGGAAGGGACAATACCTACGAGCAGTACTTC. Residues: CASSPGRDNTYEQYF.